The entry below describes one T cell receptor beta chain. Sequencing used immunoSEQ multiplex PCR; TCRdb keeps in-frame clones, though not all of them. The table lists approximately 54,000 clones, roughly 90% of them singletons. The data belong to a study of blood T cell repertoires in COVID-19. At the level of the study: Collection of acute and convalescent COVID-19 samples took place in the United States, Italy and Spain.

There are 17 residues in the CDR3. Trimming shortened V by 2 bases and J by 2 bases, and 22 bases separated the two germline ends. The germline V gene has CDR1 GTSNPN and CDR2 SVGIG (reference sequence). The sequenced sample consisted of peripheral blood. The TCR comes from a man aged 50 or older with acute or convalescent COVID-19. This chain joins TRBV30 and TRBJ2-7; D is possibly TRBD2 (7 bases). The chain's CDR3 is CAWSPPEWGGPTYEQYF. The CDR3 nucleotides read TGTGCCTGGAGTCCTCCTGAGTGGGGGGGGCCCACCTACGAGCAGTACTTC.